The present T cell receptor beta chain was sequenced within a study of regulatory T cells in long-lasting Graves disease. About the research overall: Graves' disease counted as persistent after over 5 years of antithyroid drugs with positive TSH receptor antibodies.

This clonotype was observed many times. What it binds is unknown. Time point specified: persistent/refractory GD, antithyroid drugs over 5 years with positive TRAb. PBMCs provided the RNA from which the TCR library was made. The CDR3 spans 14 residues. V shed 3 bases and J shed 0 bases, with 9 bases lying between them. Library construction for TCR beta used iRepertoire HTBI primers and Arm-PCR of CDR3 regions. Each CDR3 protein is one row after TCRdb ran MiXCR on the multiplex PCR reads. The sample has over 650,000 distinct CDR3 sequences, about 32% seen once. Study conclusions and caveats: What was studied was peripheral blood only, and not thyroid tissue. Patients whose Graves' disease persisted exhibited lower TCR diversity than those newly diagnosed. TRBV28 was favored in persistent disease, as were TRBJ1-2 and TRBJ2-5.

The sequencing used peripheral blood mononuclear cells (PBMCs), collected when the disease was refractory, from a patient treated with antithyroid drugs. This sequence joins TRBV12-3 or TRBV12-4 and TRBJ2-7; D unclear. The receptor was derived from a female donor with Graves disease. CDR3 in DNA: TGTGCCAGCAGTTTGTGGGAAAGCTCCTACGAGCAGTACTTC. Amino acid sequence: CASSLWESSYEQYF.